This T cell receptor beta chain appears in the sequencing data of a study of T-cell memory formation after mild COVID-19. This clonotype has just a few counts. The antigen remains unidentified. V was pared by 2 bases and J by 5 bases, with 3 bases of the junction left unmatched. The CDR3 loop spans 14 amino acids. Germline loops: CDR1 SGDLS, CDR2 YYNGEE. One entry per CDR3 protein results from TCRdb running MiXCR on the 5' RACE reads. The sample comprises under 200,000 distinct CDR3 sequences, approximately 12% of which are singletons, and approximately 3.5% rests with the top ten. Study-level points and caveats: In pre-infection memory, a portion of responding clones appeared, which suggested that cross-reactive memory joined. Mostly located in CM and EM were contracting CD4+ clones, with contracting CD8+ clones located in EMRA. Whether day 37 second-wave clones are SARS-CoV-2-specific was not confirmed. Clones contracting day 15 to 85 were balanced CD4/CD8; later expanders leaned CD4+.

The specimen was PBMCs or a T cell subset sorted from them (not recorded which). This TCR was sampled from a man aged 18 to 30 who had mild COVID-19 (a few samples of this study predate the infection). Cell type and time point are not known. The chain couples TRBV9 to TRBJ2-3; TRBD2 aligns across 9 bases. The CDR3 sequence is CASSVSGGEDTQYF. DNA for the CDR3: TGTGCCAGCAGCGTTAGCGGGGGTGAAGATACGCAGTATTTT.